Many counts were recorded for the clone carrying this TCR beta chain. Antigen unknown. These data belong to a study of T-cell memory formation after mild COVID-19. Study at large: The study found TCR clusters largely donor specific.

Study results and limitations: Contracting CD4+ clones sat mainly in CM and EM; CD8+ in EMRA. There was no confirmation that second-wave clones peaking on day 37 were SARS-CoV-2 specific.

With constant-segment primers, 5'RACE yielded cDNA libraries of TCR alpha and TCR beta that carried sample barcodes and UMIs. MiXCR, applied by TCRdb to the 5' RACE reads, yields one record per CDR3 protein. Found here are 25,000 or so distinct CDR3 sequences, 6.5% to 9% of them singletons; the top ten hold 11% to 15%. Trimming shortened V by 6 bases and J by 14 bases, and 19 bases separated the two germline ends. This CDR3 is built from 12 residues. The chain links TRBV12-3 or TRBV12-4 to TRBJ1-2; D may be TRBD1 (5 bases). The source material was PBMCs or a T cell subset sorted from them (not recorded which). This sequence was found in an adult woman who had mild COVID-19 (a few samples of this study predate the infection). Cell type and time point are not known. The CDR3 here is CASRRDRASATF. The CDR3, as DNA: TGTGCCAGCAGGCGGGACCGGGCCTCGGCTACCTTC.